One and the same sample provided the 27 T cell receptor beta chains below, sequenced in a study of shared clonotypes between healthy human individuals. Profiling relied on immunoSEQ multiplex PCR, and the TCRdb table lists in-frame clones only, not all of them. The sample contains fewer than 500,000 clones, about 80% of which appear only once. Sample: PBMCs. All receptors derive from a woman aged 40 to 55 in good health. Some clones in this sample may be carry-over from other donors' samples.

This clone occurred once. The V gene is TRBV28, the J gene TRBJ2-3; tentative D call: TRBD2 (6 bases). The CDR3 spans 16 residues. Trimming left V 8 bases short and J 1 base short, with 19 bases between. Per germline, CDR1 MDHEN and CDR2 SYDVKM. In nucleotides, the CDR3 is TGTGCCAGCCTCACGTGGCGCAGCGGGCGCACAGATACGCAGTATTTT. It yields the protein CASLTWRSGRTDTQYF. The full variable domain, rest sourced from reference TRBV28 and TRBJ2-3, is DVKVTQSSRYLVKRTGEKVFLECVQDMDHENMFWYRQDPGLGLRLIYFSYDVKMKEKGDIPEGYSVSREKKERFSLILESASTNQTSMYLCASLTWRSGRTDTQYFGPGTRLTVL.

The chain combines TRBV19 with TRBJ2-7, with a weak D call TRBD1 (5 bases). V was pared by 7 bases and J by 0 bases, with 16 bases between. CDR1 and CDR2 (germline): LNHDA, SQIVND (reference sequence). The CDR3 is 15 residues long. The CDR3 nucleotides are TGTGCCAGTACGAGTGGGGCAGGGTTCTCCTACGAGCAGTACTTC. This codes for CASTSGAGFSYEQYF.

The chain uses TRBV30 and TRBJ2-7; no definite D call. In germline, CDR1 is GTSNPN, CDR2 SVGIG (reference sequence). The CDR3 covers 12 residues. With 0 bases removed from V and 9 bases from J, the gap between germline ends came to 12 bases. CDR3 nucleotides: TGTGCCTGGAGTGTAAATACACACTTGCAGTACTTC. It yields the protein CAWSVNTHLQYF.

The chain uses TRBV5-6 and TRBJ2-5; 16 bases agree with TRBD2. This CDR3 region has 16 residues. CDR1 and CDR2 (germline): SGHDT, YYEEEE. The trim removed 4 bases at V and 4 bases at J, leaving 4 bases unmatched. CDR3 residues: CASSVGLAGGAETQYF. CDR3 coding DNA: TGTGCCAGCAGCGTGGGACTAGCGGGAGGGGCAGAGACCCAGTACTTC.

For this clone: Other nucleotide sequences from this sample produce the same CDR3. This rearrangement joins TRBV4-2 to TRBJ2-1, with D possibly matching TRBD2 (5 bases). The CDR3 has 16 amino acids. Deletions cut 0 bases from V and 1 base from J, with 10 bases between. Per germline, CDR1 LGHNA and CDR2 YNFKEQ. CDR3 region: CASSQDRGSSYNEQFF. As DNA, the CDR3 is TGTGCCAGCAGCCAAGATCGGGGATCATCCTACAATGAGCAGTTCTTC.

In DNA, the CDR3 is TGTGCCAGCACCACACTAGCGGGAGCACGAGGTGAGCAGTTCTTC. It codes for CASTTLAGARGEQFF. The chain carries TRBV28 and TRBJ2-1; 11 nucleotides align to TRBD2. The trim removed 7 bases at V and 9 bases at J, leaving 11 bases unmatched. CDR1 is MDHEN, CDR2 SYDVKM, per germline. This CDR3 region has 15 residues.

J is TRBJ2-1 and V is TRBV5-1; no reliable D call. Germline V gives CDR1 SGHRS, CDR2 YFSETQ. V was trimmed by 1 base and J by 0 bases, leaving 11 bases between them. The CDR3 has 16 amino acids. The CDR3 loop reads CASSLSAAPSYNEQFF. CDR3 DNA: TGCGCCAGCAGCTTGTCTGCGGCTCCCTCCTACAATGAGCAGTTCTTC.

Note on this clone: Distinct nucleotide sequences in the sample also encode this CDR3. This rearrangement joins TRBV5-1 to TRBJ2-5; 7 nucleotides agree with TRBD1. CDR3 length equals 14 residues. V gave up 3 bases and J gave up 2 bases; unmatched junction bases: 4. CDR1 is SGHRS, CDR2 YFSETQ, per germline. Written as DNA, the CDR3 is TGCGCCAGCAGCTCTACGACAGGGCAAGAGACCCAGTACTTC. It specifies CASSSTTGQETQYF.

The rearrangement uses TRBV6-1 and TRBJ2-1, with D uncertain. Trimming stripped 7 bases from V and 4 bases from J, with 17 bases between. The CDR3 is 15 amino acids. The germline gives CDR1 MNHNS, CDR2 SASEGT. CDR3 nucleotides: TGTGCCAGCACCCTCACCCGAACCCTATACAATGAGCAGTTCTTC. Translating gives CASTLTRTLYNEQFF.

The chain carries TRBV9 and TRBJ2-3, with D hard to call. Trimming removed 0 bases at V and 2 bases at J, with 4 bases between. Germline values: CDR1 SGDLS, CDR2 YYNGEE. The CDR3 loop spans 13 amino acids. The DNA for the CDR3 is TGTGCCAGCAGCGTAGGAACCACAGATACGCAGTATTTT. Amino acid sequence: CASSVGTTDTQYF.

On this clone itself: Additional DNA sequences in this sample encode the identical CDR3. The chain links TRBV7-2 to TRBJ2-5; 10 bases map to TRBD2. Looked up from germline, CDR1 is SGHTA and CDR2 is FQGNSA. This CDR3 has 15 amino acids. V dropped 1 base and J dropped 3; count of bases not matched to a gene: 2. CDR3: CASSLVAGGEETQYF. CDR3 DNA: TGTGCCAGCAGCTTAGTAGCGGGAGGCGAAGAGACCCAGTACTTC.

The rearrangement joins TRBV30 to TRBJ1-1; maybe TRBD1 (5 bases). This CDR3 comprises 15 residues. V was pared by 0 bases and J by 5 bases, with 16 bases between. The germline V gene has CDR1 GTSNPN and CDR2 SVGIG (reference sequence). Here the CDR3 DNA reads TGTGCCTGGAGTGTACAGTATGAGGGGAGGACTGAAGCTTTCTTT. Amino acid sequence: CAWSVQYEGRTEAFF.

V gene TRBV4-1 combines with J gene TRBJ2-5, with 10 bases identical to TRBD2. J was trimmed by 5 bases and V by 0 bases; bases with no gene match: 9. The CDR3 is 17 amino acids. Germline CDR1 reads MGHRA; CDR2 reads YSYEKL. In DNA, the CDR3 is TGCGCCAGCAGCCAAGATGGGACTAGCGTAGGGGGGGAGACCCAGTACTTC. Amino acid sequence: CASSQDGTSVGGETQYF.

The chain uses TRBV28 and TRBJ2-3; the D gene is possibly TRBD2 (6 bases). The CDR3 totals 14 residues. The V gene's germline CDR1 is MDHEN and CDR2 SYDVKM. V was pared by 7 bases and J by 3 bases, with 14 bases between. The CDR3 region has the DNA TGTGCCAGCAAGTGGCGGGGAGAGACAGATACGCAGTATTTT. This translates into CASKWRGETDTQYF.

V gene TRBV28 combines with J gene TRBJ2-5; the D gene is possibly TRBD1 (6 bases). The J call is doubtful: the DNA matches TRBJ2-7 better. CDR1 is MDHEN, CDR2 SYDVKM, per germline. The CDR3 is made up of 14 amino acids. Here the CDR3 DNA reads TGTGCCAGCAGTTTACAGGGGCCGGGCTACGAGCAGTACTTC. Translating it yields CASSLQGPGYEQYF.

This chain links TRBV5-1 with TRBJ2-3, with 7 bases aligning to TRBD1. The trim removed 0 bases at V and 2 bases at J, leaving 6 bases unmatched. The CDR3 is 16 amino acids. Germline-derived CDR1 and CDR2 are SGHRS and YFSETQ. CDR3 loop: CASSLEVRGNTDTQYF. CDR3 DNA: TGCGCCAGCAGCTTGGAGGTCAGGGGGAACACAGATACGCAGTATTTT. The variable domain in full, with the rest retrieved from reference TRBV5-1 and TRBJ2-3, is KAGVTQTPRYLIKTRGQQVTLSCSPISGHRSVSWYQQTPGQGLQFLFEYFSETQRNKGNFPGRFSGRQFSNSRSEMNVSTLELGDSALYLCASSLEVRGNTDTQYFGPGTRLTVL.

The rearrangement links TRBV19 to TRBJ2-1; D is unclear. There are 15 residues in the CDR3. Germline CDR1 LNHDA, CDR2 SQIVND (reference sequence). Deletions cut 3 bases from V and 1 base from J, with 10 bases between. The CDR3 bases are TGTGCCAGTAGTATTGATTTATCATCCTACAATGAGCAGTTCTTC. Its translation is CASSIDLSSYNEQFF. The entire variable domain, with the rest obtained from reference TRBV19 and TRBJ2-1, is as follows: DGGITQSPKYLFRKEGQNVTLSCEQNLNHDAMYWYRQDPGQGLRLIYYSQIVNDFQKGDIAEGYSVSREKKESFPLTVTSAQKNPTAFYLCASSIDLSSYNEQFFGPGTRLTVL.

The chain couples TRBV7-2 to TRBJ1-4, with a weak D call TRBD1 (5 bases). There are 14 residues in the CDR3. Germline assignment: CDR1 SGHTA and CDR2 FQGNSA. Trimming pared 1 base from V and 5 bases from J, leaving 8 bases between. CDR3 residues: CASSLGGLNEKLFF. CDR3 coding DNA: TGTGCCAGCAGCTTAGGGGGGTTAAATGAAAAACTGTTTTTT.

The V gene is TRBV7-2, the J gene TRBJ2-7, with TRBD1 as a possible D gene (6 bases). Looked up from germline, CDR1 is SGHTA and CDR2 is FQGNSA. With 4 bases removed from V and 2 bases from J, the gap between germline ends came to 15 bases. This CDR3 has 15 amino acids. In nucleotides, the CDR3 is TGTGCCAGCAGCTCCCCGACAGGATCGACCTACGAGCAGTACTTC. This encodes CASSSPTGSTYEQYF.

The chain joins TRBV28 to TRBJ2-2; a weak D match, TRBD2 (6 bases). The length of the CDR3 is 15 residues. The ends were cut back, 2 bases at V and 5 bases at J, with 12 bases in the middle. The germline V gene has CDR1 MDHEN and CDR2 SYDVKM. CDR3 nucleotides: TGTGCCAGCAGTTTACGGGGGTTTGGAACCGGGGAGCTGTTTTTT. This translates into CASSLRGFGTGELFF.

The rearrangement links TRBV5-1 to TRBJ2-5; 8 bases are shared with TRBD2. In germline, CDR1 is SGHRS, CDR2 YFSETQ. With 3 bases clipped from V and 1 base from J, the junction kept 5 bases outside the gene matches. The CDR3 covers 15 residues. The CDR3 region is CASSSFSGIQETQYF. The CDR3 DNA is TGCGCCAGCAGCTCTTTTAGCGGGATCCAAGAGACCCAGTACTTC.

This chain links TRBV18 with TRBJ2-1; D could derive from TRBD1 or TRBD2 (5 bases each). Trimming removed 5 bases at V and 5 bases at J, with 19 bases between. CDR1 is KGHSH and CDR2 is LQKENI in the germline V gene. The CDR3 contains 16 residues. This CDR3 reads CASSSIPGRSDNEQFF. The DNA for the CDR3 is TGTGCCAGCTCATCAATACCGGGACGAAGCGACAATGAGCAGTTCTTC.

This chain joins TRBV5-4 and TRBJ2-4; the match to TRBD2 covers 9 bases. V lost 4 bases to trimming and J lost 3 bases; unmatched junction nucleotides: 8. CDR1 and CDR2 (germline): SGHNT, YYREEE (reference sequence). CDR3 length: 16 amino acids. The CDR3 nucleotides read TGTGCCAGCAGCCCCGGGACTAGCCGAGGCAAAAACATTCAGTACTTC. Residues: CASSPGTSRGKNIQYF.

The gene calls are TRBV28 and TRBJ2-3; 8 bases fit TRBD1. Germline V lookup: CDR1 MDHEN, CDR2 SYDVKM. Losses at the gene ends were 7 bases for V and 0 bases for J; bases not matched to a gene: 6. The CDR3 loop spans 15 amino acids. CDR3 sequence: CASTETGASTDTQYF. CDR3 coding DNA: TGTGCCAGCACCGAGACAGGGGCCAGCACAGATACGCAGTATTTT. The full variable domain, in which reference TRBV28 and TRBJ2-3 provide the parts outside the CDR3, is DVKVTQSSRYLVKRTGEKVFLECVQDMDHENMFWYRQDPGLGLRLIYFSYDVKMKEKGDIPEGYSVSREKKERFSLILESASTNQTSMYLCASTETGASTDTQYFGPGTRLTVL.

This rearrangement joins TRBV21-1 to TRBJ1-1; no check of the table's D call, TRBD1, against the DNA was made. TRBV21-1 corresponds to a pseudogene. The CDR3 extends over 17 amino acids. CDR3 sequence (DNA): TGTGCCAGCAGCAAAGGGAGAGGGGGGACAGAGGCGCCTGAAGCTTTCTTT. Protein product: CASSKGRGGTEAPEAFF.

The genes are TRBV29-1 and TRBJ2-7; 7 nucleotides agree with TRBD2. CDR1 and CDR2 (germline): SQVTM, ANQGSEA. The V segment lost 5 bases and the J segment 3 bases; nucleotides outside the gene matches: 7. This CDR3 is built from 13 residues. The CDR3 is CSVRETSSYEQYF. The CDR3 DNA reads TGCAGCGTTCGGGAGACTAGCAGCTACGAGCAGTACTTC.

The rearrangement joins TRBV9 to TRBJ2-5, with unresolved D. V was clipped by 3 bases and J by 0 bases, with 12 bases between them. CDR1 is SGDLS and CDR2 is YYNGEE in the germline V gene. The CDR3 length is 15 residues. For the CDR3, the DNA is TGTGCCAGCAGCGCAACCGCCCGGTACCAAGAGACCCAGTACTTC. Residues: CASSATARYQETQYF.